These 21 T cell receptor beta chains share one sample of origin, sequenced in a study of PD-1 blockade in classical Hodgkin lymphoma (TCRdb year 2020). Receptor libraries were prepared by the immunoSEQ multiplex PCR assay. What TCRdb holds here is the immuneACCESS table cut down to in-frame rearrangements. Part of the clones is not present; checked against another copy, under half of the missing clones reflect an unresolved V gene, and the others are unexplained. The sample table records approximately 99,000 clones; roughly 76% of these occur just once. The top ten hold approximately 15% of the sample. Interpreted using the paper, the time point label stands for: cycle 2 day 1 (C2D1) of nivolumab. Relapse after autologous stem cell transplantation had occurred in all trial patients, and cohorts A, B and C were distinguished by prior brentuximab vedotin exposure. The material sequenced was peripheral blood mononuclear cells (PBMCs), taken before the second cycle of nivolumab. These receptors originate from a human donor with classical Hodgkin lymphoma.

The chain carries TRBV7-6 and TRBJ2-3, with TRBD2 as a possible D gene (6 bases). The CDR3 loop spans 16 amino acids. The V gene lost 2 bases and the J gene lost 3 bases, with 15 bases spanning the gap. The germline V gene encodes CDR1 SGHVS and CDR2 FNYEAQ. CDR3 loop: CASSLIVAGRTDTQYF. The DNA for the CDR3 is TGTGCCAGCAGCTTAATTGTGGCGGGACGGACAGATACGCAGTATTTT.

The chain joins TRBV7-2 to TRBJ1-2; 11 nucleotides agree with TRBD1. The CDR3 totals 13 residues. Germline CDR1 reads SGHTA; CDR2 reads FQGNSA. The V and J ends lost 5 bases and 12 bases, in that order; junction bases with no gene match: 8. CDR3 protein: CASSRGQGGGNTF. DNA for the CDR3: TGTGCCAGCAGCCGGGGACAGGGGGGAGGTAACACCTTC.

The V gene is TRBV7-2, the J gene TRBJ1-4, with D maybe TRBD1 (5 bases). Looked up from germline, CDR1 is SGHTA and CDR2 is FQGNSA. This CDR3 has 14 residues. Trimming stripped 7 bases from V and 3 bases from J, with 12 bases between. The CDR3 nucleotides read TGTGCCAGCAAGATCGGCAGGGCTAATGAAAAACTGTTTTTT. It specifies CASKIGRANEKLFF.

The chain uses TRBV11-3 and TRBJ2-3; tentative D call: TRBD1 (6 bases). The CDR3 extends over 14 amino acids. Germline V gene sequence: CDR1 SGHNT, CDR2 YENEEA. V dropped 5 bases and J dropped 4 bases, with 13 bases sitting between them. The CDR3 DNA follows: TGTGCCAGCAGCAAAGGGGGTGGGGCAGATACGCAGTATTTT. This gives the protein CASSKGGGADTQYF.

V and J are TRBV18 and TRBJ1-5, with TRBD1 matching 7 bases. The trim removed 4 bases at V and 4 bases at J, leaving 1 base unmatched. There are 13 residues in the CDR3. Germline V gives CDR1 KGHSH, CDR2 LQKENI. CDR3 DNA: TGTGCCAGCTCACAGGGGGCTAATCAGCCCCAGCATTTT. As protein: CASSQGANQPQHF. Combining the CDR3 with reference TRBV18 and TRBJ1-5 gives the whole variable domain NAGVMQNPRHLVRRRGQEARLRCSPMKGHSHVYWYRQLPEEGLKFMVYLQKENIIDESGMPKERFSAEFPKEGPSILRIQQVVRGDSAAYFCASSQGANQPQHFGDGTRLSIL.

The CDR3 loop is CASSGSGGEKLFF. The CDR3 coding sequence is TGCGCCAGCAGCGGCAGCGGGGGAGAAAAACTGTTTTTT. The V and J genes are TRBV5-1 and TRBJ1-4; D might be TRBD1 (5 bases). CDR1 is SGHRS, CDR2 YFSETQ, per germline. V lost 4 bases and J lost 8, with 12 bases in between. The CDR3 is made up of 13 amino acids.

This clone was recorded only once. The V and J genes are TRBV14 and TRBJ2-2, with D possibly matching TRBD2 (6 bases). The germline CDR1 and CDR2 sequences are SGHDN and FVKESK. CDR3 length equals 14 residues. Between the trimmed V and J ends, which lost 4 bases and 6 bases, there was a span of 12 bases. Here the CDR3 DNA reads TGTGCCAGCAGCCTTTCCAGGGAGGCCGGGGAGCTGTTTTTT. Protein sequence: CASSLSREAGELFF.

This sequence joins TRBV6-1 and TRBJ2-7, with D perhaps TRBD2 (7 bases). CDR3 length: 17 residues. V was trimmed by 4 bases and J by 2 bases, leaving 21 bases between them. Germline CDR1 and CDR2: MNHNS and SASEGT. CDR3 in DNA: TGTGCCAGCAGTGTCCACCGAGGGGGGGGTGTAACCTACGAGCAGTACTTC. Amino acids: CASSVHRGGGVTYEQYF.

This clone was found once. V and J are TRBV5-1 and TRBJ2-5; D could derive from TRBD1 or TRBD2 (7 bases each). Germline V gives CDR1 SGHRS, CDR2 YFSETQ. The V and J ends lost 0 bases and 5 bases respectively, with 14 bases between them. The CDR3 contains 15 residues. The CDR3 DNA is TGCGCCAGCAGCTTGGGGCAGGGGGGGAAGGAGACCCAGTACTTC. It yields the protein CASSLGQGGKETQYF.

The chain links TRBV2 to TRBJ2-2; D may correspond to TRBD1 or TRBD2 (7 bases each). V was cut by 2 bases and J by 7 bases, with 17 bases left in between. This CDR3 is 16 amino acids long. CDR1 is SNHLY, CDR2 FYNNEI, per germline. The CDR3 loop reads CASSELAAQGGGELFF. The CDR3 DNA reads TGTGCCAGCAGTGAACTAGCGGCCCAGGGGGGCGGGGAGCTGTTTTTT.

The chain couples TRBV19 to TRBJ1-4, with D unclear. The ends were cut back, 3 bases at V and 3 bases at J, with 8 bases in the middle. Germline V gene sequence: CDR1 LNHDA, CDR2 SQIVND (reference sequence). The CDR3 has 14 amino acids. The CDR3 is CASSILRSNEKLFF. The CDR3 DNA reads as TGTGCCAGTAGTATCCTGCGATCTAATGAAAAACTGTTTTTT.

DNA of the CDR3: TGTGCCAGCAGCGTAGCTAACAACCCCTACGAGCAGTACTTC. Protein sequence: CASSVANNPYEQYF. The rearrangement joins TRBV9 to TRBJ2-7, with no clear D. The germline V gene encodes CDR1 SGDLS and CDR2 YYNGEE. With 0 bases removed from V and 2 bases from J, the gap between germline ends came to 9 bases. The CDR3 runs to 14 residues.

The genes are TRBV5-6 and TRBJ2-6; D is undetermined. The CDR3 runs 17 residues. Germline V CDR1 and CDR2: SGHDT, YYEEEE. V was shortened by 4 bases and J by 1 base, with 15 bases between the two germline ends. The CDR3: CASSPINRVSGANVLTF. Written as DNA, the CDR3 is TGTGCCAGCAGCCCAATCAACCGGGTATCTGGGGCCAACGTCCTGACTTTC.

This chain joins TRBV28 and TRBJ1-1, with a tentative D call TRBD1 (6 bases). Germline CDR1 is MDHEN and CDR2 is SYDVKM. V shed 5 bases and J shed 2 bases, with 9 bases lying between them. There are 13 residues in the CDR3. CDR3 bases: TGTGCCAGCAGTAGACAGGTCAACACTGAAGCTTTCTTT. This translates into CASSRQVNTEAFF.

This chain uses TRBV6-5 with TRBJ2-6, with a tentative D call TRBD2 (5 bases). The CDR3 contains 16 residues. Deletions cut 2 bases from V and 2 bases from J, with 10 bases between. Germline loops: CDR1 MNHEY, CDR2 SVGAGI. DNA of the CDR3: TGTGCCAGCAGTTACGAGGGCGGCGCTGGGGCCAACGTCCTGACTTTC. Protein product: CASSYEGGAGANVLTF.

The genes are TRBV11-2 and TRBJ2-7, with unresolved D. Germline lookup yields CDR1 SGHAT and CDR2 FQNNGV. Trimming left V 6 bases short and J 5 bases short, with 20 bases between. This CDR3 has 15 residues. The CDR3 region has the DNA TGTGCCAGCAGGTTTGGTCCAGGAGAAAGGGACGAGCAGTACTTC. It encodes CASRFGPGERDEQYF.

The V gene is TRBV6-4, the J gene TRBJ2-4, with D perhaps matching TRBD1 or TRBD2 (5 bases each). This CDR3 comprises 12 residues. In germline, CDR1 is MRHNA, CDR2 SNTAGT. V lost 0 bases to trimming and J lost 10 bases, with 7 bases between them. This chain's CDR3 is CASSDSGGIQYF. CDR3 nucleotide sequence: TGTGCCAGCAGTGACTCTGGGGGTATTCAGTACTTC.

This clone has just a few counts. This rearrangement joins TRBV18 to TRBJ2-5, with D tentatively TRBD2 (6 bases). The CDR3 length is 15 residues. The germline gives CDR1 KGHSH, CDR2 LQKENI. Trimming removed 2 bases from V and 3 bases from J, with 13 bases in between. DNA of the CDR3: TGTGCCAGCTCACCAAGGAGGGCGGCGGAAGAGACCCAGTACTTC. This codes for CASSPRRAAEETQYF.

This chain joins TRBV28 and TRBJ1-1; no reliable D call. The CDR3 has 14 residues. The germline V and J ends were trimmed by 4 bases and 1 base, with 10 bases remaining between them. The germline V gene encodes CDR1 MDHEN and CDR2 SYDVKM. For the CDR3, the DNA is TGTGCCAGCAGTTACGCGGGGAGGAACACTGAAGCTTTCTTT. As protein: CASSYAGRNTEAFF.

This clone was picked up many times. The chain links TRBV7-6 to TRBJ2-2; perhaps D is TRBD1 or TRBD2 (5 bases each). The germline gives CDR1 SGHVS, CDR2 FNYEAQ. V gave up 4 bases and J gave up 7 bases, with 13 bases separating them. This CDR3 is built from 14 residues. The CDR3 loop is CASSSRGRDGELFF. Written as DNA, the CDR3 is TGTGCCAGCAGCTCTAGGGGCCGGGACGGGGAGCTGTTTTTT. Looking up the rest from reference TRBV7-6 and TRBJ2-2 gives the full variable domain: GAGVSQSPRYKVTKRGQDVALRCDPISGHVSLYWYRQALGQGPEFLTYFNYEAQQDKSGLPNDRFSAERPEGSISTLTIQRTEQRDSAMYRCASSSRGRDGELFFGEGSRLTVL.

This clone was observed a few times. V and J are TRBV11-3 and TRBJ2-2, with no clear D. V lost 5 bases and J lost 6, with 13 bases in between. Germline CDR1 and CDR2: SGHNT and YENEEA. The CDR3 consists of 14 residues. The CDR3 DNA follows: TGTGCCAGCAGCCCCGCTTCTGCCGCCGGGGAGCTGTTTTTT. Protein: CASSPASAAGELFF. The complete variable domain, with remaining parts taken from reference TRBV11-3 and TRBJ2-2, reads EAGVVQSPRYKIIEKKQPVAFWCNPISGHNTLYWYLQNLGQGPELLIRYENEEAVDDSQLPKDRFSAERLKGVDSTLKIQPAELGDSAVYLCASSPASAAGELFFGEGSRLTVL.